This T cell receptor (beta chain) was retrieved from a study of shared clonotypes between healthy human individuals (dated by TCRdb to 2019 to 2021). With regard to the full study: The cohort included three men and two women between 18 and 49 years of age. Blood TCR repertoires of several healthy adults were deeply sequenced to estimate repertoire size and the extent of clonotype sharing between individuals. Leukapheresis yielded between about 0.9 and 9 billion PBMCs per donor. Per donor, three plates each were used for CD4 naive and CD4 memory, two for CD8 naive, and one for CD8 memory. To increase sequencing depth and limit assay-specific biases, different laboratories used diverse techniques to prepare libraries and sequence TCR repertoires. What the study reported, not specific to this receptor: Based on pairwise subsampling, the degree of clonotype sharing among donors was expected to be affected by sequencing depth. Higher generation probabilities were observed for clonotypes shared by all four sorted-subset donors than for non-shared clonotypes. Sampling was restricted to blood, and TCR repertoires in tissues likely differ from the TCR repertoires found in blood. Because the study included a small number of donors, the genetic and exposure-history diversity represented was limited. Larger estimated clonotype richness was generally found for naive subsets than for memory subsets. About 5% of naive CD4, 3.5% of naive CD8, approximately 2.2% of memory CD4, and 0.4% of memory CD8 clonotypes were shared across several donors. Incomplete sequencing was indicated by rarefaction of sorted-subset datasets, despite the large sequencing depth.

In the germline V gene, CDR1 corresponds to MGHRA and CDR2 to YSYEKL. Deletion took 6 bases off V and 2 bases off J, with a span of 13 bases between the germline ends. The CDR3 has 14 amino acids, counting the end cysteine and phenylalanine. CDR3 DNA only is kept here, 42 bases in frame from base 1. The donors were healthy, HIV-negative adults with no recently reported acute infections or vaccinations. Only Caucasian adults living in Nashville, Tennessee, USA were represented among the donors. Magnetic negative selection was used to enrich CD4+ T cells, after which naive cells were positively selected on CD45RA and the negative fraction became the memory subset. Blood was collected by leukapheresis, and PBMCs were isolated by Ficoll-Histopaque density gradient centrifugation and then cryopreserved in liquid nitrogen vapor phase. Analytical flow cytometry was used to check the purity and quantity of each magnetically sorted T cell population. Genomic DNA was isolated from every sorted fraction and measured by UV absorbance on a Nanodrop 2000c.

Using the deep immunoSEQ assay, TCR CDR3 regions were amplified from genomic DNA by multiplex PCR. Extracted genomic DNA from each cell subset was distributed evenly across all wells of several immunoSEQ 96-well plates, and each plate was treated as a replicate. For sorted subsets, each replicate PCR was loaded with 150 to 250 ng genomic DNA, equivalent to about 30,000 T cell genomes. Purified libraries were quantified with a Qubit 3.0 fluorometer, sized on a Bioanalyzer 2100, and re-quantified with the KAPA Library Quantification kit. Every immunoSEQ 96-well plate was sequenced on a dedicated single-read 150-cycle Illumina NextSeq 550 flow cell. In the original analysis: Because the immunoSEQ output held only junctional sequences and lacked quality scores, the filtering could not match the filtering applied to full-length reads. Sequences were annotated with PyIR, a Python wrapper for IgBLAST v1.9, using IMGT germline references to assign V/J genes and CDR3. Any read was removed if the V/J assignment was weak (E-value above 1e-6), the CDR3 was missing, or the read contained stop codons, out-of-frame junctions, or ambiguous translated residues. A V3J clonotype was defined by an identical inferred V gene, J gene, and CDR3 amino acid sequence. Percentage overlap between repertoires was computed as shared unique clonotypes divided by the size of the smaller repertoire. Three approaches were used to assess repertoire richness: RTK rarefaction, the Chao1 estimator, and Recon v2.1 estimates of unobserved clonotypes. For all TCRbeta clonotypes obtained by the gDNA method from several donors, generation probabilities were computed with OLGA. Imported from immuneACCESS, the table was reduced by TCRdb to in-frame sequences with V and J called. These copies leave out some clones; in studies compared against another copy, an unresolved V gene accounts for under half, and the cause of the remainder is not known. The V and J calls and the clone size are those of that table, but D and trimming were determined from the DNA. Recorded for this sample are some 2,000,000 clones; roughly 96% of them occurred a single time. Around 0.13% of the sample is in the top ten clones.

Concerning this clone itself: Its antigen is not yet known. Nothing much larger sits one base from this clone, and base qualities are not available.

The TCR originated in a man aged 18 to 30 in good health. The chain is assembled from TRBV4-1 and TRBJ1-1; no D gene call is confident. Sample: naive CD4+ T cells sorted from blood. The intended sense of this specimen's cell subset or site label: CD45RA+ positively selected. Here the CDR3 is given as CASSPRISNTEAFF. The DNA sequence reads TGCGCCAGCAGTCCAAGAATATCCAACACTGAAGCTTTCTTT.